What follows are 30 T cell receptor beta chains derived from one specimen sequenced in a study of shared clonotypes between healthy human individuals (dated by TCRdb to the early 2020s). The library was built by means of the immunoSEQ multiplex PCR assay. TCRdb took over this immuneACCESS table, retaining in-frame rearrangements with V and J assigned. Such tables are incomplete; in checked studies, under half of the missing clones stem from an unresolved V gene, and the remainder is unexplained. Counted in this sample were 600,000 to 750,000 clones; 90% of them appeared once. The top ten hold 30% to 40% of the sample. The sequenced material came from memory CD8+ T cells from PBMCs. Reading the label with the study, this specimen's cell subset or site is: CD45RO+ cells pooled with CCR7-negative TemRA cells. Receptors originate from a man aged 18-30 years in good health. Some clones in this sample may be carry-over from other donors' samples.

V is TRBV9 and J is TRBJ2-3, with D uncertain. CDR1 and CDR2 (germline): SGDLS, YYNGEE. The CDR3 contains 14 residues. With 4 bases removed from V and 0 bases from J, the gap between germline ends came to 9 bases. This CDR3 is CASSLRKSTDTQYF. The CDR3 DNA is TGTGCCAGCAGCCTCCGGAAGAGCACAGATACGCAGTATTTT.

As DNA, the CDR3 is TGTGCCAGCAGTCCCGGGACAGGCGTCGAGCAGTTCTTC. This gives the protein CASSPGTGVEQFF. The chain combines TRBV27 with TRBJ2-1, with 8 nucleotides matching TRBD1. CDR3 length: 13 residues. Germline CDR1 is MNHEY and CDR2 is SMNVEV (reference sequence). J gave up 10 bases and V 5 bases, and 7 bases lay outside the gene matches.

This clone is a singleton in its sample. The chain has TRBV9 and TRBJ2-7, with 8 bases lining up with TRBD1. The V segment lost 3 bases and the J segment 2 bases; nucleotides outside the gene matches: 4. This CDR3 contains 14 residues. The germline V gene has CDR1 SGDLS and CDR2 YYNGEE. CDR3 sequence (DNA): TGTGCCAGCAGCGCCGCGGGACAGGCCTACGAGCAGTACTTC. Translating it yields CASSAAGQAYEQYF.

This clone occurred once. The J gene is TRBJ2-5, the V gene TRBV11-2; TRBD1 might be the D (5 bases). There are 16 residues in the CDR3. The germline V gene encodes CDR1 SGHAT and CDR2 FQNNGV. V lost 2 bases and J lost 4, with 17 bases in between. CDR3 DNA: TGTGCCAGCAGCTTACGCCCAGCGCAGGGAAGAGAGACCCAGTACTTC. Translating gives CASSLRPAQGRETQYF.

This chain connects TRBV5-4 to TRBJ1-1; D might be TRBD1 (5 bases). V lost 4 bases, J lost 0 bases, and 19 bases lay in between. CDR1 SGHNT and CDR2 YYREEE come from the germline V gene (reference sequence). The CDR3 sequence is 17 residues long. CDR3 DNA: TGTGCCAGCAGCCCGGGTGTTGGGGGGAGGCTGAACACTGAAGCTTTCTTT. Translating it yields CASSPGVGGRLNTEAFF.

The chain links TRBV28 to TRBJ1-1, with D possibly matching TRBD1 (6 bases). This CDR3 has 14 residues. The germline V and J ends were trimmed by 2 bases and 6 bases, with 13 bases remaining between them. The germline CDR1 and CDR2 sequences are MDHEN and SYDVKM. Written as DNA, the CDR3 is TGTGCCAGCAGTTTACACTCGGACAGTTCTGAAGCTTTCTTT. Amino acids: CASSLHSDSSEAFF.

This chain uses TRBV28 with TRBJ2-2; no clear D gene. The V end lost 4 bases, the J end lost 0 bases, and 15 bases lay between the germline ends. Germline lookup yields CDR1 MDHEN and CDR2 SYDVKM. CDR3 length: 17 residues. The CDR3 sequence: CASSSPKLGSNTGELFF. The CDR3 DNA is TGTGCCAGCAGTTCCCCGAAATTGGGGTCGAACACCGGGGAGCTGTTTTTT.

The rearrangement links TRBV19 to TRBJ1-2; 7 bases fit TRBD1. The V gene end was trimmed by 6 bases and the J gene end by 4 bases; junction bases not matched to a gene: 8. The CDR3 has 14 residues. The V gene's germline CDR1 is LNHDA and CDR2 SQIVND (reference sequence). The CDR3 region is CASRISGGVYGYTF. CDR3 nucleotides: TGTGCCAGTAGAATTTCAGGGGGAGTCTATGGCTACACCTTC.

The V gene is TRBV6-4, the J gene TRBJ1-2; D gene ambiguous. Germline V gives CDR1 MRHNA, CDR2 SNTAGT. This CDR3 is built from 14 residues. Trimming removed 0 bases at V and 7 bases at J, with 12 bases between. The CDR3 loop reads CASSDSKGSGGYTF. CDR3 in DNA: TGTGCCAGCAGTGACTCGAAAGGGTCAGGTGGCTACACCTTC.

The CDR3: CASSQAAGGPYNEQFF. CDR3 bases: TGCGCCAGCAGCCAGGCAGCGGGAGGCCCCTACAATGAGCAGTTCTTC. The chain employs TRBV4-1 and TRBJ2-1, with 9 bases aligning to TRBD2. This CDR3 region has 16 residues. Germline V CDR1 and CDR2: MGHRA, YSYEKL. Unmatched junction bases numbered 5, after V lost 3 bases and J lost 2 bases.

The DNA of the CDR3 is TGTGCCACCCTAGGGTATGGCTACACCTTC. It yields the protein CATLGYGYTF. The gene calls are TRBV28 and TRBJ1-2, with no clear D. The CDR3 runs 10 residues. Trimming took off 10 bases at V and 5 bases at J, with 8 bases between the two ends. The germline gives CDR1 MDHEN, CDR2 SYDVKM.

The CDR3 loop is CSGDRGQPQHF. Written as DNA, the CDR3 is TGCAGCGGGGATCGAGGACAGCCCCAGCATTTT. This chain connects TRBV29-1 to TRBJ1-5, with D uncertain. V was shortened by 7 bases and J by 7 bases, with 11 bases between the two germline ends. In germline, CDR1 is SQVTM, CDR2 ANQGSEA. This CDR3 comprises 11 residues.

The gene calls are TRBV7-2 and TRBJ1-6; 8 bases are shared with TRBD1. The CDR3 contains 17 residues. Looked up from germline, CDR1 is SGHTA and CDR2 is FQGNSA. The junction had 13 bases not matched to a gene; V was cut back by 4 bases and J by 8 bases. The CDR3 region is CASSSSRTGFRDSPLHF. DNA for the CDR3: TGTGCCAGCAGCTCCAGCCGGACAGGGTTTAGGGATTCACCCCTCCACTTT.

This chain links TRBV27 with TRBJ1-1, with 7 bases that match TRBD1. Germline V lookup: CDR1 MNHEY, CDR2 SMNVEV (reference sequence). This CDR3 contains 14 residues. The V and J ends lost 5 bases and 0 bases, in that order; junction bases with no gene match: 3. CDR3 loop: CASSADRLNTEAFF. CDR3 in DNA: TGTGCCAGCAGTGCGGACAGGTTGAACACTGAAGCTTTCTTT.

This chain links TRBV10-3 with TRBJ2-1; 7 bases align to TRBD1. The germline V gene has CDR1 ENHRY and CDR2 SYGVKD. CDR3 length: 14 residues. The V gene end was trimmed by 7 bases and the J gene end by 6 bases; junction bases not matched to a gene: 9. CDR3 bases: TGTGCCATCAATACCCGGGACAGTCGCAATGAGCAGTTCTTC. Protein product: CAINTRDSRNEQFF.

V usage is TRBV25-1 and J usage is TRBJ1-2; D is uncertain. CDR3 size: 14 residues. CDR1 MGHDK and CDR2 SYGVNS come from the germline V gene. Trimming pared 6 bases from V and 2 bases from J, leaving 13 bases between. In DNA form, the CDR3 reads TGTGCCAGCAGCGGGCAAGAGCTGAACTATGGCTACACCTTC. This encodes CASSGQELNYGYTF.

The chain is built from TRBV18 and TRBJ2-5; 8 positions match TRBD2. Losses at the gene ends were 6 bases for V and 2 bases for J; bases not matched to a gene: 14. The germline gives CDR1 KGHSH, CDR2 LQKENI. This CDR3 spans 17 amino acids. The CDR3 bases are TGTGCCAGCTCTCTGGTTGGTCGAGCGGGAGCGCAAGAGACCCAGTACTTC. Its protein is CASSLVGRAGAQETQYF.

The chain is built from TRBV10-2 and TRBJ2-7, with TRBD2 identical over 7 bases. There are 13 residues in the CDR3. V gave up 6 bases and J gave up 0 bases; unmatched junction bases: 2. From germline, CDR1 is WSHSY and CDR2 SAAADI. The CDR3 here is CASSGRSSYEQYF. The DNA of the CDR3 is TGCGCCAGCAGCGGGAGGAGCTCCTACGAGCAGTACTTC.

The DNA of the CDR3 is TGTGCCAGCAGCCCTCAGGAGGGAGCGGGATCGGCCCAGTACTTC. Protein sequence: CASSPQEGAGSAQYF. This chain connects TRBV7-8 to TRBJ2-5, with 7 positions matching TRBD2. Germline V gene sequence: CDR1 SGHVS, CDR2 FQNEAQ. This CDR3 region has 15 residues. Trimming took 5 bases from V and 9 from J; bases not matched to a gene: 15.

This clone appeared once. This chain joins TRBV13 and TRBJ1-2; D unclear. The CDR3 is 13 amino acids. Germline V lookup: CDR1 PRHDT, CDR2 FYEKMQ (reference sequence). V was cut by 5 bases and J by 2 bases, with 9 bases left in between. The CDR3: CASSLGQNYGYTF. CDR3 DNA sequence: TGTGCCAGCAGCCTCGGGCAGAACTATGGCTACACCTTC.

The chain links TRBV7-9 to TRBJ2-1, with D perhaps matching TRBD1 (6 bases). Germline V gives CDR1 SEHNR, CDR2 FQNEAQ (reference sequence). V was pared by 5 bases and J by 6 bases, with 20 bases between. The CDR3 loop spans 16 amino acids. This chain's CDR3 is CASSLGGTGRANEQFF. The CDR3 bases are TGTGCCAGCAGCCTTGGGGGAACAGGGCGGGCCAATGAGCAGTTCTTC.

The chain joins TRBV9 to TRBJ2-7; no definite D call. CDR3 length: 16 residues. V was shortened by 0 bases and J by 6 bases, with 19 bases between the two germline ends. Looked up from germline, CDR1 is SGDLS and CDR2 is YYNGEE. The CDR3 nucleotides read TGTGCCAGCAGCGTAGCAAACCGGGCAGGCCCAGGCGAGCAGTACTTC. Translation gives CASSVANRAGPGEQYF.

The CDR3 DNA follows: TGCGCCAGCAGCTTGGGGGACAGCCTTAATCAGCCCCAGCATTTT. It is translated as CASSLGDSLNQPQHF. The V gene is TRBV5-1, the J gene TRBJ1-5, with TRBD1 matching 7 bases. The length of the CDR3 is 15 residues. Germline assignment: CDR1 SGHRS and CDR2 YFSETQ. J lost 4 bases, V lost 0 bases, and 4 bases had no gene match.

CDR3 protein: CASSGTSFRGDTQYF. Here the CDR3 DNA reads TGTGCCAGCAGTGGTACTTCTTTCAGGGGAGATACGCAGTATTTT. V usage is TRBV7-9 and J usage is TRBJ2-3, with D possibly being TRBD1 (6 bases). Per the germline V gene, CDR1 is SEHNR and CDR2 is FQNEAQ (reference sequence). Trimming took off 6 bases at V and 5 bases at J, with 18 bases between the two ends. The CDR3 has 15 amino acids.

The genes are TRBV6-1 and TRBJ1-3; TRBD1 aligns across 10 bases. Germline CDR1 and CDR2: MNHNS and SASEGT. The V segment lost 11 bases and the J segment 6 bases; nucleotides outside the gene matches: 13. The CDR3 covers 15 residues. The CDR3 reads CASRIGTGVSNTIYF. The CDR3, as DNA: TGTGCCTCCAGAATCGGGACAGGGGTTTCAAACACCATATATTTT.

For this clone: A much larger clone differs by one base, so this may be a read error. The chain combines TRBV5-6 with TRBJ1-5; TRBD1 matches at 7 bases. The CDR3 runs 15 residues. Germline-derived CDR1 and CDR2 are SGHDT and YYEEEE. J gave up 0 bases and V 2 bases, and 2 bases lay outside the gene matches. The CDR3 is CASSLQGFSNQPQHF. CDR3 sequence (DNA): TGTGCCAGCAGCTTACAGGGGTTTAGCAATCAGCCCCAGCATTTT. Supplemented by reference TRBV5-6 and TRBJ1-5, the full variable domain reads DAGVTQSPTHLIKTRGQQVTLRCSPKSGHDTVSWYQQALGQGPQFIFQYYEEEERQRGNFPDRFSGHQFPNYSSELNVNALLLGDSALYLCASSLQGFSNQPQHFGDGTRLSIL.

V is TRBV18 and J is TRBJ2-7, with a tentative D call TRBD1 (6 bases). V was shortened by 6 bases and J by 0 bases, with 12 bases between the two germline ends. CDR1 is KGHSH, CDR2 LQKENI, per germline. The CDR3 is 14 amino acids. The CDR3 loop is CASSPDRFSYEQYF. For the CDR3, the DNA is TGTGCCAGCTCGCCCGACAGGTTCTCCTACGAGCAGTACTTC.

This chain uses TRBV18 with TRBJ2-7, with TRBD2 matching 8 bases. CDR1 KGHSH and CDR2 LQKENI come from the germline V gene. This CDR3 has 14 amino acids. The junction had 4 bases not matched to a gene; V was cut back by 3 bases and J by 3 bases. CDR3 residues: CASSPLSGSYEQYF. The CDR3 DNA is TGTGCCAGCTCACCCTTAAGCGGGAGCTACGAGCAGTACTTC.

The CDR3 sequence is CASSSTRSYGYTF. CDR3 sequence (DNA): TGTGCCAGCAGCTCGACAAGGAGTTATGGCTACACCTTC. This chain links TRBV7-9 with TRBJ1-2; D uncertain. This CDR3 spans 13 amino acids. Germline V gene sequence: CDR1 SEHNR, CDR2 FQNEAQ (reference sequence). V lost 4 bases to trimming and J lost 5 bases, with 11 bases between them.

The rearrangement uses TRBV30 and TRBJ2-7; D is unresolved. Trimming cost V 3 bases and J 6 bases, with 15 bases left between them. CDR3 length equals 13 residues. From germline, CDR1 is GTSNPN and CDR2 SVGIG (reference sequence). The CDR3 sequence: CAWRFGPGVEQYF. CDR3 nucleotides: TGTGCCTGGAGGTTTGGGCCAGGCGTCGAGCAGTACTTC.